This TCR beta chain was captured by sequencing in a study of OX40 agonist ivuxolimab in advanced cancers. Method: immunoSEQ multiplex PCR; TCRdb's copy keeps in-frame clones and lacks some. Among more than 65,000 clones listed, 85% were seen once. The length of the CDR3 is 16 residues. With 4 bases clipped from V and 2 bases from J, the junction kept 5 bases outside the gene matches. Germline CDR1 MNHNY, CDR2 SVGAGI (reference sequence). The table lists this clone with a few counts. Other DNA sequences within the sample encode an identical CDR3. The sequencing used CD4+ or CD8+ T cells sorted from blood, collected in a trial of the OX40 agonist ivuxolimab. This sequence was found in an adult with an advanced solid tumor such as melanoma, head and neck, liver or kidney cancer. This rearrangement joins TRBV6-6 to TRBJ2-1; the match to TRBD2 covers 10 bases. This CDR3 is CASSSRTSGTYNEQFF. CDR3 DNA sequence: TGTGCCAGCAGTTCACGGACTAGCGGTACCTACAATGAGCAGTTCTTC.